This is a list of T cell receptor beta chains from one sample in a study of cytomegalovirus exposure and HLA in healthy donors. The data were produced by immunoSEQ multiplex PCR, yet TCRdb's version contains in-frame clones alone and is incomplete. The table includes fewer than 150,000 clones, around three quarters detected once. Sequenced: PBMCs. These receptors were obtained from a man aged 35-49 years in good health and CMV-seropositive. Both conserved end residues are part of each CDR3. The D gene is left open where the match is weak. Part of the rows lack a size; the others show once, few, many or a class for expanded clones.

V	J	size	D	DNA	CDR3
TRBV30	TRBJ1-6	-	-	TGTGCCTGGAGTGGACAGGAGTCTTCACCCCTCCACTTT	CAWSGQESSPLHF
TRBV2	TRBJ1-1	few	-	TGTGCCAGCACCCTTTGGGAGATAAACACTGAAGCTTTCTTT	CASTLWEINTEAFF
TRBV5-1	TRBJ2-7	-	-	TGCGCCAGCAGCTGGAACACCGGGACTCCCTACGAGCAGTACTTC	CASSWNTGTPYEQYF
TRBV15	TRBJ1-2	-	TRBD1	TGTGCCACCAGCAGGGGACAGAACTATGGCTACACCTTC	CATSRGQNYGYTF
TRBV25-1	TRBJ2-7	-	-	TGTGCCAGCAGTGAAATGGGCAGCTCCTACGAGCAGTACTTC	CASSEMGSSYEQYF
TRBV2	TRBJ1-5	-	-	TGTGCCAGCTCTAACCCGGGAGGGGGCAATCAGCCCCAGCATTTT	CASSNPGGGNQPQHF
TRBV9	TRBJ1-2	-	-	TGTGCCAGCAGCCCCGGCGGGGGGAACTATGGCTACACCTTC	CASSPGGGNYGYTF
TRBV6-4	TRBJ1-2	-	TRBD1	TGTGCCAGCAGCAGGGGGATCTATGGCTACACCTTC	CASSRGIYGYTF
TRBV5-1	TRBJ2-5	-	TRBD1	TGCGCCAGCAGCTTACTTAATATTGGGACAGGGCCTAGGGAGACCCAGTACTTC	CASSLLNIGTGPRETQYF
TRBV21-1	TRBJ2-4	few	-	TGTGCCAGCAAGCACCCGGGACAGGGGCAGGACGAGATAGCCAAAAACATTCAGTACTTC	CASKHPGQGQDEIAKNIQYF
TRBV28	TRBJ2-7	-	-	TGTGCCAGCAGAACCGCAGGGGGGTACGAGCAGTACTTC	CASRTAGGYEQYF
TRBV7-2	TRBJ2-7	-	-	TGTGCCAGCAGCTTAGATTGGGGCATTTCTTCCTACGAGCAGTACTTC	CASSLDWGISSYEQYF
TRBV16	TRBJ1-5	-	TRBD1	TGTGCCAGCAGCCAGACCGACAGGGCCCTGAATCAGCCCCAGCATTTT	CASSQTDRALNQPQHF
TRBV7-2	TRBJ1-2	-	-	TGTGCCAGCAGCTTAGCGTCGAGGGCCTCTAACTATGGCTACACCTTC	CASSLASRASNYGYTF
TRBV18	TRBJ1-1	-	-	TGTGCCAGCTCACCGGTACGACAGAACCTGAACACTGAAGCTTTCTTT	CASSPVRQNLNTEAFF
TRBV15	TRBJ2-7	-	TRBD1	TGTGCCACCAGCAGAGAGGGGCACCCGGGACAGGGGTTCAACGAGCAGTACTTC	CATSREGHPGQGFNEQYF
TRBV4-2	TRBJ2-7	-	-	TGTGCCAGCAACTCACCCGGGGGAAGCTCCTACGAGCAGTACTTC	CASNSPGGSSYEQYF
TRBV7-9	TRBJ2-7	-	TRBD2	TGTGCCAGCAGCTTGACTAGCGGTTTCTACGAGCAGTACTTC	CASSLTSGFYEQYF
TRBV19	TRBJ2-7	-	TRBD1	TGTGCCAGTTCTACAGGGGGATCCTACGAGCAGTACTTC	CASSTGGSYEQYF
TRBV19	TRBJ1-4	once	-	TGTGCCAGTAAGCAGGGGACACATGAAAAACTGTTTTTT	CASKQGTHEKLFF
TRBV6-5	TRBJ1-1	-	TRBD1	TGTGCCAGCAGTTACTCCCGGACAGGGGGCACTGAAGCTTTCTTT	CASSYSRTGGTEAFF
TRBV7-9	TRBJ2-5	-	TRBD1	TGTGCCAGCAGCTTACTGGACAGGAAAGAGACCCAGTACTTC	CASSLLDRKETQYF
TRBV10-3	TRBJ1-2	-	-	TGTGCCATCAGTGAGATCCCAGGGGTGGACTATGGCTACACCTTC	CAISEIPGVDYGYTF
TRBV4-2	TRBJ2-3	-	-	TGTGCCAGCAGCCAAGGGAGCTCCCGAGATACGCAGTATTTT	CASSQGSSRDTQYF
TRBV4-1	TRBJ2-5	-	-	TGCGCCAGCAGCGGGGCGCGGGGTGGAGAGGAGACCCAGTACTTC	CASSGARGGEETQYF
TRBV9	TRBJ2-1	-	TRBD2	TGTGCCAGCAGCGTAGGTGAGACTAGCCCTCGGAATGAGCAGTTCTTC	CASSVGETSPRNEQFF
TRBV27	TRBJ2-7	-	-	TGTGCCAGCAGTTTAGCGGGGAGGAGCTCCTACGAGCAGTACTTC	CASSLAGRSSYEQYF
TRBV28	TRBJ1-1	-	-	TGTGCCAGCAGTTTATGGCCCAAGGAGGAAGCTTTCTTT	CASSLWPKEEAFF
TRBV30	TRBJ1-1	-	-	TGTGCCTGGAATGGGGCTTGGAACACTGAAGCTTTCTTT	CAWNGAWNTEAFF
TRBV30	TRBJ2-7	-	TRBD1	TGTGCCTGGAGTAAAAACAGGGGGTACGAGCAGTACTTC	CAWSKNRGYEQYF
TRBV7-2	TRBJ1-2	-	-	TGTGCCAGCAGCTCACCAGGCATTGGCTACACCTTC	CASSSPGIGYTF
TRBV21-1	TRBJ1-1	-	-	TGTGCCAGCAGCACCCGACAGGGAGCCACTGAAGCTTTCTTT	CASSTRQGATEAFF
TRBV10-1	TRBJ2-5	-	-	TGCGCCAGCAGTGAGTCAACAGGGAGAGAGACCCAGTACTTC	CASSESTGRETQYF
TRBV6-5	TRBJ2-7	-	TRBD2	TGTGCCAGCAGTTACTTCGCTAGCGGGGAATCCTACGAGCAGTACTTC	CASSYFASGESYEQYF
TRBV14	TRBJ1-3	-	-	TGTGCCAGCAGCCAAGGTGCAGGGGCTGGAAACACCATATATTTT	CASSQGAGAGNTIYF
TRBV7-3	TRBJ2-3	-	TRBD2	TGTGCCAGCAGTCCTAGCGGGAGAGGGGATACGCAGTATTTT	CASSPSGRGDTQYF
TRBV5-1	TRBJ2-7	few	-	TGCGCCAGCAGCCGCATGTCTAGCTCCTACGAGCAGTACTTC	CASSRMSSSYEQYF
TRBV7-2	TRBJ2-5	-	TRBD2	TGTGCCAGCAGCCTAGCGGGGGGTGGAGAGACCCAGTACTTC	CASSLAGGGETQYF
TRBV7-2	TRBJ1-6	few	-	TGTGCCAGCAGCTCCCACGATTTTGAGGGCGTTTTATCACCCCTCCACTTT	CASSSHDFEGVLSPLHF
TRBV14	TRBJ2-7	-	TRBD2	TGTGCCAGCAGCCCAAGACTAGCGGTGTACGAGCAGTACTTC	CASSPRLAVYEQYF
TRBV28	TRBJ2-7	-	TRBD2	TGTGCCAACGCAGTGACCGGACTAGCGGGGATCAACGAGCAGTACTTC	CANAVTGLAGINEQYF
TRBV6-6	TRBJ2-7	-	TRBD1	TGTGCCAGCAGTTACAGCCAGGGGGTAAGAGCCTACGAGCAGTACTTC	CASSYSQGVRAYEQYF
TRBV4-3	TRBJ1-5	-	-	TGCGCCAGCAGCCCATACAGGGATAGCAATCAGCCCCAGCATTTT	CASSPYRDSNQPQHF
TRBV29-1	TRBJ2-7	-	TRBD1	TGCAGCGTTGAGGACAGGGAAGGCTACGAGCAGTACTTC	CSVEDREGYEQYF
TRBV11-2	TRBJ2-6	few	-	TGTGCCAGCAGCGTCCGTCCCGGGACTGGGGCCAACGTCCTGACTTTC	CASSVRPGTGANVLTF
TRBV2	TRBJ2-3	once	-	TGTGCCAGCAGAAGTTGGGGGGTTTCAGATACGCAGTATTTT	CASRSWGVSDTQYF
TRBV27	TRBJ2-1	-	TRBD1	TGTGCCAGCAGGGGGACAGGCTCCTACAATGAGCAGTTCTTC	CASRGTGSYNEQFF
TRBV7-2	TRBJ1-5	-	TRBD1	TGTGCCAGCACCCTTAGATCGACAGGGAATCAGCCCCAGCATTTT	CASTLRSTGNQPQHF